This T cell receptor beta chain was sequenced for a study of lymphopenia after photon versus proton radiotherapy. Only in-frame clones appear in the TCRdb table, and some are missing; sequencing was by immunoSEQ multiplex PCR. The repertoire holds tens of thousands of clones, with more than 90% as singletons. This clone was detected only once. Antigen: not known. Study-wide results and caveats: In patients who died, overall survival fell as post-nadir TCR diversity dropped more. Survival link was tested only in deceased patients; proton benefit remains a possibility. Post-nadir diversity loss with photons came from oligoclonal expansion, particularly CD8+ Temra cells. Photon-treated patients lost naive T cells and TCR diversity; proton-treated stayed stable.

The germline gives CDR1 MNHEY, CDR2 SVGAGI. The V end was cut by 2 bases, the J end by 3 bases, with 12 bases between. CDR3 size: 15 residues. The clonotype originates from a woman aged 45-65 years with cholangiocarcinoma. The rearrangement links TRBV6-5 to TRBJ2-3; D gene uncertain. Sequenced material: peripheral blood, taken from a patient treated with photon-based radiotherapy. Here the CDR3 DNA reads TGTGCCAGCAGTTACCTTGGACGGATAACAGATACGCAGTATTTT. Protein sequence: CASSYLGRITDTQYF.